This T cell receptor (beta chain) was observed in a study of regulatory T cells in long-lasting Graves disease (dated by TCRdb to the early 2020s). For the study in its entirety: Patients with newly diagnosed Graves' disease had been on antithyroid drugs for under 3 months. Patients with persistent Graves' disease were compared with patients with newly diagnosed Graves' disease using TCR sequencing and RNA sequencing of peripheral blood. The study was conducted in China and was registered as a clinical trial. A total of about 33 samples underwent TCR sequencing: around 13 from persistent and approximately 20 from newly diagnosed Graves' disease patients. On the study overall, not on this receptor specifically: Sequencing and analysis were limited to the TCR beta chain. Lower TCR Shannon entropy and fewer highly expanded clones were observed in persistent Graves' disease patients than in newly diagnosed patients, which suggested clonal expansion. The small sample size was acknowledged by the authors as a limitation that may reduce accuracy. More public clonotypes were shared among persistent patients (2,741) than among newly diagnosed patients (just under 1,000). Because the primary lesion, thyroid tissue, could not be accessed, the study looked at peripheral blood alone. TRBV28, TRBJ1-2 and TRBJ2-5 were preferentially used in persistent disease, while TRBV20-1 and TRBJ2-1 were favored in newly diagnosed disease.

This clonotype was detected ten times or more. No cognate antigen has been identified for it. Per-base quality was not reported, and no clone a single base away is much larger than it. Reading the label with the study, this specimen's time point is: newly diagnosed GD, antithyroid drugs for less than 3 months. For both TCR sequencing and RNA sequencing, RNA was extracted from PBMCs using TRIzol. The diagnosis of Graves' disease was made according to American Thyroid Association guidelines. The patients came from an endocrinology department in Xi'an, China. Each patient gave 7 to 9.5 milliliters of peripheral blood, collected in an EDTA anticoagulant tube. Ficoll Paque Plus density gradient separation was used to isolate PBMCs, and no further T cell sorting was done. An Agilent 2100 Bioanalyzer and agarose gel were used to assess RNA quality, and a NanoDrop 2000 was used to measure RNA concentration.

The library was made by multiplex PCR. Instrument used: Illumina HiSeq 4000. To build TCR beta libraries, CDR3 regions were amplified by Arm-PCR using iRepertoire HTBI primers. Before sequencing, the PCR products underwent gel purification. Processing in the source paper ran as follows. Across samples, around 58 TRBV and 15 or so TRBJ segments were identified and used for gene usage analysis of CDR3 amino acid clonotypes. COPE and FqMerger were used to merge filtered high-quality paired reads into contigs. BLAST was used to align contigs to IMGT TRBV, TRBD and TRBJ reference genes, with CDR3 defined following IMGT. Any clonotype with a frequency above 0.1% was classified as a highly expanded clone. Shannon entropy served as the measure of repertoire diversity, while the Gini coefficient captured V-J evenness. A clonotype found in more than one individual was treated as public. In-frame beta chains were kept once TCRdb had trimmed the public reads at Q25 with fastp and called clones with MiXCR. Each CDR3 protein appears once, grouped with its most common genes and DNA. It is TCRdb's table, rather than the study itself, that gives the V and J calls and clone size. The sample table lists hundreds of thousands of distinct CDR3 sequences, over 15% of them with a count of one. The ten largest clones add up to about 10% of the sample.

The trim is 2 bases for V and 3 bases for J, with a gap of 2 bases between the germline ends. CDR1 and CDR2 are drawn from the germline V gene: SNHLY, FYNNEI. The CDR3 goes from the cysteine to the phenylalanine over 11 residues. The entry retains the CDR3 DNA only, 33 bases that are in frame from base 1. This same sample was also part of a study on T cells in Graves' hyperthyroidism and ophthalmopathy. Taken from the second paper: Stable Graves' hyperthyroidism was defined as no progression to ophthalmopathy during 18 months of follow-up. Hyperthyroidism patients were newly diagnosed, with disease duration under 2 months, and aged 18 to 65 years. Exclusion was applied to patients with uncontrolled infections, other autoimmune diseases, pregnancy or lactation. Diagnoses were established on the basis of clinical symptoms, serum thyroxine and TRAb, thyroid ultrasound, and orbital computed tomography. For the first round of RT-PCR on the TCR CDR3, the HTBI primer set was used together with the Qiagen OneStep RT-PCR kit. Blood samples also contained most of the expanded thyroid clonotypes (frequency above 0.001), which suggests that blood repertoires may reflect thyroid immune responses. A 13 V-J signature model separated ophthalmopathy from stable hyperthyroidism, with roughly 88% sensitivity and just under 84% specificity in cross-validation and 80%/75% in testing. In validation, the model predicted progression to ophthalmopathy with approximately 71% sensitivity and around 72% specificity, a median of about 6 months before onset. TCR V-J signatures able to tell the groups apart were searched for in a discovery cohort of 90 to 100 patients, of whom more than 40 had Graves' ophthalmopathy and more than 55 had stable Graves' hyperthyroidism. Prospective prediction of ophthalmopathy was tested in an independent validation cohort consisting of 18 to 20 hyperthyroidism patients and 15 to 17 patients who later progressed to ophthalmopathy. For training and testing, the approximately 97 patients in the discovery cohort were randomly divided in a 7:3 ratio. The study also compared thyroid tissue and blood T-cell repertoires from several Graves' hyperthyroidism patients. Once sampling was done, hyperthyroidism patients were given methimazole at a starting dose of 30 mg daily, whereas ophthalmopathy patients were given high-dose intravenous methylprednisolone. Libraries were constructed in a second round of multiplex PCR, after which size selection and purification were performed. Paired-end sequencing of the libraries was performed with 100 bp reads on an Illumina HiSeq2000. SOAPnuke was used to process the raw data, with reads discarded if the reads contained adapters or uncalled bases, had a mean Phred below 15, or lacked an exact constant-primer or identifier match. COPE v1.2.5 was used to merge high-quality paired reads, and clonotypes were defined as unique nucleotide sequences. MiTCR v1.1 was used to align the clonotypes against IMGT TRBV, TRBD and TRBJ reference segments. The analysis included only V-J combinations with a frequency above 0.0001, which together covered more than 98% of the repertoires. The TCS score was defined as the ratio of F50 (clonal expansion) to E x V (chaos), calculated using BLOSUM62-based TCRdist between CDR3 peptides within each V-J. Welch's t-statistics and random forest reduced just over 500 V-J features to roughly 13, which were used in a naive Bayes classifier (R e1071). Sample size was not statistically predetermined, and blinding of investigators to group allocation was not performed. The paper reports TCR Vbeta CDR3 sequencing of some 140 peripheral blood samples: over 40 ophthalmopathy, fewer than 80 hyperthyroidism and some 17 progressor patients.

The sequence derives from a woman aged 25 to 39 with Graves disease. Donor details come from another sample of the same person, matched by shared clones. The sequence joins TRBV2 to TRBJ2-7; no D segment can be confidently identified. The input for sequencing was peripheral blood mononuclear cells (PBMCs), taken at new diagnosis, from a patient treated with antithyroid drugs. The CDR3 reads as follows: CASSEYYEQYF. The bases are TGTGCCAGCAGTGAATACTACGAGCAGTACTTC.